This T cell receptor (beta chain) was recorded in a study of blood T cell repertoires in COVID-19. Study-wide background: The United States, Italy and Spain provided the acute and convalescent COVID-19 samples. PBMCs, B-cell-depleted T cells, or T cells were the source of the cDNA or gDNA that made up the material.

As originally analysed: For nucleated cells, counts were estimated from reference gene primer amplification. Sequencing used immunoSEQ multiplex PCR; TCRdb keeps in-frame clones, though not all of them. Clonal size and the V and J genes are those of that table, whereas D and trimming came from the DNA. Of about 59,000 clones in the sample, roughly nine tenths are singletons; the top ten hold over 7.5%. V lost 4 bases and J lost 4, with 11 bases in between. The CDR3 spans 13 residues. Germline V gene sequence: CDR1 SQVTM, CDR2 ANQGSEA. The source of this sequence is a human donor in a cohort sampled during active COVID-19. J is TRBJ1-3 and V is TRBV29-1; D gene uncertain. The sequenced sample consisted of peripheral blood. As DNA, the CDR3 is TGCAGCGTTGGGGCAGGTTACGGAAACACCATATATTTT. Translation gives CSVGAGYGNTIYF.